The following is a T cell receptor (beta chain) sequence with its context. The antigen is unknown. V was pared by 6 bases and J by 0 bases, with 15 bases between. The CDR3 is 16 residues long. Germline V CDR1 and CDR2: MDHEN, SYDVKM. Profiling relied on immunoSEQ multiplex PCR, and the TCRdb table lists in-frame clones only, not all of them. The sample contains about 38,000 clones, under 80% of which appear only once. The data belong to a study of CD4 T cells in relation to SARS-CoV-2 and coronaviruses. Across the study: After nine to eleven days of antigen culture, PBMC TCR beta CDR3s were sequenced. Study-wide findings and caveats: Crossreactivity was assessed only for spike protein, not other viral proteins. About 65% of donors had memory CD4+ clonotypes crossrecognizing SARS-CoV-2 and common cold coronavirus spike.

The sample consisted of memory CD4+ T cells from PBMCs, cultured in vitro. The chain uses TRBV28 and TRBJ1-5; possible D gene TRBD1, 5 bases. The sequence derives from an adult with COVID-19. CDR3 sequence reads: CASSPMGGNSNQPQHF. CDR3 coding DNA: TGTGCCAGCAGCCCGATGGGGGGAAATAGCAATCAGCCCCAGCATTTT.